What follows are 25 T cell receptor beta chains derived from one specimen sequenced in a study of CD8 T cells in ankylosing spondylitis. TCRdb ran MiXCR on the 5' RACE reads and lists one entry per CDR3 protein. This table has about 30,000 distinct CDR3 sequences, under 40% appearing once. Sequencing input: synovial fluid, either unsorted or a sorted T cell fraction (not recorded which). The receptors shown here come from a male donor with ankylosing spondylitis.

This clonotype came up many times. The chain uses TRBV7-8 and TRBJ2-3, with D tentatively TRBD2 (5 bases). The V end lost 2 bases, the J end lost 2 bases, and 11 bases lay between the germline ends. Germline CDR1 and CDR2: SGHVS and FQNEAQ. The CDR3 has 15 residues. CDR3 in DNA: TGTGCCAGCAGCTTATATCTGGGAGCCACAGATACGCAGTATTTT. Its protein is CASSLYLGATDTQYF.

The chain has TRBV27 and TRBJ1-4, with TRBD1 matching over 12 bases. Germline V gene sequence: CDR1 MNHEY, CDR2 SMNVEV (reference sequence). Germline trimming cut 5 bases from V and 7 bases from J; bases unmatched to any gene: 5. This CDR3 has 15 amino acids. The CDR3 sequence: CASSPGTGGFEKLFF. DNA for the CDR3: TGTGCCAGCAGTCCGGGGACAGGGGGCTTTGAAAAACTGTTTTTT.

Only one count was recorded for this clonotype. The CDR3 sequence is CASSSGLAGYDEQFF. The CDR3 DNA reads as TGTGCCAGCAGCTCAGGACTAGCGGGATACGATGAGCAGTTCTTC. V gene TRBV7-7 combines with J gene TRBJ2-1; 12 bases align to TRBD2. This CDR3 region has 15 residues. V shed 4 bases, J shed 8 bases, and the junction held 6 bases outside the gene matches. Germline V lookup: CDR1 SSHAT, CDR2 FNYEAQ (reference sequence). Supplemented by reference TRBV7-7 and TRBJ2-1, the full variable domain reads GAGVSQSPRYKVTKRGQDVTLRCDPISSHATLYWYQQALGQGPEFLTYFNYEAQPDKSGLPSDRFSAERPEGSISTLTIQRTEQRDSAMYRCASSSGLAGYDEQFFGPGTRLTVL.

The V call is TRBV7-9, the J call TRBJ2-7, with 13 bases fitting TRBD2. V trimming: 4 bases; J trimming: 5 bases; junction bases outside the gene matches: 5. There are 15 residues in the CDR3. The germline CDR1 and CDR2 sequences are SEHNR and FQNEAQ (reference sequence). DNA of the CDR3: TGTGCCAGCAGCTATCGGACTAGCGGGAGAAACGAGCAGTACTTC. Translation gives CASSYRTSGRNEQYF.

The gene calls are TRBV5-6 and TRBJ2-5; TRBD1 agrees at 7 bases. V lost 3 bases and J lost 5; bases outside the gene matches: 10. The CDR3 has 15 amino acids. Germline V gene lookup returns CDR1 SGHDT and CDR2 YYEEEE. The CDR3 is CASSYRGIVWETQYF. CDR3 nucleotides: TGTGCCAGCAGCTACAGGGGAATAGTTTGGGAGACCCAGTACTTC.

This clonotype came up a few times. The DNA is omitted, as the CDR3 cannot be located on it reliably, and the CDR3 follows TCRdb's listing. This chain joins TRBV6-1 and TRBJ2-2. Germline assignment: CDR1 MNHNS and CDR2 SASEGT. Termini included, the CDR3 measures 13 amino acids. The CDR3 protein is CASSKQRSGSCFF.

The chain is built from TRBV11-3 and TRBJ2-1, with TRBD2 matching 11 bases. The CDR3 spans 14 residues. Germline assignment: CDR1 SGHNT and CDR2 YENEEA. After removal of 5 bases from V and 9 bases from J, the junction contained 6 bases not matched to a gene. CDR3 nucleotide sequence: TGTGCCAGCAGCCCACGACTAGCGGGGACTGAGCAGTTCTTC. Translated, it gives CASSPRLAGTEQFF.

The V and J genes are TRBV11-2 and TRBJ2-1; the D is unclear. Germline V gene sequence: CDR1 SGHAT, CDR2 FQNNGV. The CDR3 sequence is 15 residues long. V shed 5 bases and J shed 4 bases, with 15 bases lying between them. The CDR3 loop reads CASSPWLDGYNEQFF. The CDR3 nucleotides read TGTGCCAGCAGCCCCTGGCTGGACGGATACAATGAGCAGTTCTTC.

The genes are TRBV20-1 and TRBJ1-5; tentative D call: TRBD1 (5 bases). The CDR3 has 15 residues. V gave up 6 bases and J gave up 3 bases, with 18 bases separating them. CDR1 DFQATT and CDR2 SNEGSKA come from the germline V gene (reference sequence). CDR3 coding DNA: TGCAGTGCCACTCCCCGGGGCAGTTACAATCAGCCCCAGCATTTT. It specifies CSATPRGSYNQPQHF.

This clonotype appeared a few times. This rearrangement joins TRBV7-9 to TRBJ1-1; 9 bases are shared with TRBD1. Germline V gene data show CDR1 as SEHNR and CDR2 as FQNEAQ (reference sequence). Trimming at V came to 7 bases and at J to 7 bases, leaving 10 bases not matched to a gene. The CDR3 extends over 14 amino acids. Here the CDR3 reads CASTPRTGDVEAFF. The CDR3, as DNA: TGTGCCAGCACCCCTCGGACAGGGGACGTTGAAGCTTTCTTT.

DNA for the CDR3: TGTGCCAGCAGCTTGGCAGGGGGCGGGAGAACCTACAATGAGCAGTTCTTC. Translating it yields CASSLAGGGRTYNEQFF. The rearrangement uses TRBV5-6 and TRBJ2-1; tentatively, D is TRBD1 (8 bases). Trimming took off 0 bases at V and 2 bases at J, with 15 bases between the two ends. The germline gives CDR1 SGHDT, CDR2 YYEEEE. The CDR3 spans 17 residues.

The chain employs TRBV19 and TRBJ2-5, with D unclear. CDR1 is LNHDA, CDR2 SQIVND, per germline (reference sequence). This CDR3 has 12 amino acids. The ends were cut back, 3 bases at V and 2 bases at J, with 4 bases in the middle. CDR3 in amino acids: CASSIGQETQYF. The DNA for the CDR3 is TGTGCCAGTAGTATCGGGCAAGAGACCCAGTACTTC.

In its sample, this clonotype was seen a few times. This chain joins TRBV7-6 and TRBJ2-3; no definite D call. V lost 1 base to trimming and J lost 0 bases, with 11 bases between them. This CDR3 is 16 amino acids long. CDR1 and CDR2 (germline): SGHVS, FNYEAQ. CDR3: CASSLEVGSSTDTQYF. For the CDR3, the DNA is TGTGCCAGCAGCTTAGAGGTGGGCTCTAGCACAGATACGCAGTATTTT.

This chain uses TRBV30 with TRBJ2-7; a weak D match, TRBD1 (6 bases). CDR1 and CDR2 (germline): GTSNPN, SVGIG (reference sequence). V was pared by 4 bases and J by 6 bases, with 10 bases between. The CDR3 contains 11 residues. CDR3 loop: CAWTTGLEQYF. DNA for the CDR3: TGTGCCTGGACAACAGGGCTCGAGCAGTACTTC.

This clonotype occurred a few times. This chain uses TRBV12-3 or TRBV12-4 with TRBJ2-3; D gene unclear. V lost 2 bases, J lost 0 bases, and 6 bases lay in between. This CDR3 has 14 amino acids. The CDR3 DNA reads TGTGCCAGCAGTTTATTCGCGAGCACAGATACGCAGTATTTT. Protein sequence: CASSLFASTDTQYF.

The table lists this clonotype with many counts. The rearrangement links TRBV5-4 to TRBJ1-5; perhaps TRBD1 as D (6 bases). CDR1 is SGHNT and CDR2 is YYREEE in the germline V gene (reference sequence). This CDR3 has 14 amino acids. The V end lost 2 bases, the J end lost 1 base, and 7 bases lay between the germline ends. The CDR3 spells CASSLGGSNQPQHF. The DNA of the CDR3 is TGTGCCAGCAGCTTAGGGGGAAGCAATCAGCCCCAGCATTTT.

V usage is TRBV19 and J usage is TRBJ2-3; 9 bases agree with TRBD1. This CDR3 comprises 12 residues. The ends lost 6 bases at V and 7 bases at J; junction bases unmatched: 2. The germline V gene encodes CDR1 LNHDA and CDR2 SQIVND (reference sequence). Here the CDR3 reads CASSTGGNTQYF. The CDR3 bases are TGTGCCAGTAGCACAGGGGGCAATACGCAGTATTTT.

The rearrangement links TRBV7-9 to TRBJ2-1, with a weak D call TRBD2 (5 bases). Germline V gene data show CDR1 as SEHNR and CDR2 as FQNEAQ (reference sequence). Deletions cut 1 base from V and 7 bases from J, with 11 bases between. The CDR3 is 14 amino acids. This chain's CDR3 is CASSLVDRRNEQFF. CDR3 in DNA: TGTGCCAGCAGCTTAGTCGACCGGAGGAATGAGCAGTTCTTC.

This clonotype has a count of ten or more. The chain carries TRBV19 and TRBJ2-7, with D tentatively TRBD2 (6 bases). The CDR3 covers 17 residues. Deletions cut 4 bases from V and 2 bases from J, with 21 bases between. Per germline, CDR1 LNHDA and CDR2 SQIVND (reference sequence). CDR3 region: CASSTFRDSLSPYEQYF. CDR3 nucleotide sequence: TGTGCCAGTAGTACCTTCCGGGACTCTTTGAGTCCCTACGAGCAGTACTTC.

This clonotype was seen a handful of times. The chain recombines TRBV7-2 with TRBJ2-1; no reliable D call. Germline values: CDR1 SGHTA, CDR2 FQGNSA. The CDR3 runs to 11 residues. V was cut by 3 bases and J by 8 bases, with 5 bases left in between. The CDR3 DNA is TGTGCCAGCAGCTTCCTACATGAGCAGTTCTTC. Residues: CASSFLHEQFF.

This clonotype has only a few counts. The chain uses TRBV7-8 and TRBJ2-3, with 10 bases aligning to TRBD2. The ends lost 2 bases at V and 0 bases at J; junction bases unmatched: 8. Germline V gives CDR1 SGHVS, CDR2 FQNEAQ. The CDR3 spans 18 residues. The CDR3, as DNA: TGTGCCAGCAGCTTACTTCCTAGCGGGGGATTTAGCACAGATACGCAGTATTTT. Translated, it gives CASSLLPSGGFSTDTQYF.

V and J are TRBV6-4 and TRBJ2-2; possible D gene TRBD2, 6 bases. Germline assignment: CDR1 MRHNA and CDR2 SNTAGT. The V end lost 3 bases, the J end lost 3 bases, and 11 bases lay between the germline ends. The length of the CDR3 is 15 residues. The CDR3 sequence: CASSEEGEDTGELFF. The CDR3 DNA reads TGTGCCAGCAGTGAGGAGGGAGAGGACACCGGGGAGCTGTTTTTT.

The chain employs TRBV10-3 and TRBJ2-7; 7 positions agree with TRBD1. This CDR3 is built from 13 residues. V trimming: 4 bases; J trimming: 2 bases; junction bases outside the gene matches: 2. Germline V gene lookup returns CDR1 ENHRY and CDR2 SYGVKD. The CDR3 coding sequence is TGTGCCATCAGTGTTGACAGGGCCTACGAGCAGTACGTC. This gives the protein CAISVDRAYEQYV.

This chain links TRBV7-9 with TRBJ2-1; TRBD2 matches 7 bases. CDR1 is SEHNR and CDR2 is FQNEAQ in the germline V gene (reference sequence). Trimming removed 4 bases from V and 0 bases from J; junction bases left unmatched: 9. The CDR3 sequence is 17 residues long. CDR3 nucleotides: TGTGCCAGCAGCTCAACAAACCTAGCGGTCTCCTACAATGAGCAGTTCTTC. This translates into CASSSTNLAVSYNEQFF.

The chain couples TRBV12-3 or TRBV12-4 to TRBJ2-7; no firm D call. V lost 3 bases and J lost 3, with 9 bases in between. CDR3 size: 13 residues. Here the CDR3 DNA reads TGTGCCAGCAGTTTCTCCACATTCTACGAGCAGTACTTC. It encodes CASSFSTFYEQYF.